Following are 21 T cell receptor beta chains from one sample sequenced in a study of control samples from healthy donors and cancer patients. Sequencing used immunoSEQ multiplex PCR; TCRdb keeps in-frame clones, though not all of them. Counted here are 95,000 to 130,000 clones, roughly 92% occurring once; the ten biggest clones make up around 2.5%. The sequenced material came from blood. Receptors originate from a man in his thirties or forties in good health.

V usage is TRBV9 and J usage is TRBJ1-4; the D gene is possibly TRBD1 (5 bases). Germline V gene lookup returns CDR1 SGDLS and CDR2 YYNGEE. The CDR3 length is 15 residues. The ends were cut back, 3 bases at V and 8 bases at J, with 17 bases in the middle. In nucleotides, the CDR3 is TGTGCCAGCAGCGCGCGCAGGGAGCGTGAGGAAAAACTGTTTTTT. It encodes CASSARREREEKLFF.

This clone was seen once. The chain uses TRBV20-1 and TRBJ1-1; D is unclear. CDR3 length equals 10 residues. Germline V gives CDR1 DFQATT, CDR2 SNEGSKA (reference sequence). V shed 6 bases and J shed 11 bases, with 13 bases lying between them. The chain's CDR3 is CSALREMAFF. The CDR3 nucleotides read TGCAGTGCGCTCCGGGAAATGGCTTTCTTT.

V is TRBV6-6 and J is TRBJ2-1, with 8 bases that match TRBD2. This CDR3 has 15 amino acids. Germline CDR1 MNHNY, CDR2 SVGAGI (reference sequence). V shed 6 bases, J shed 7 bases, and the junction held 11 bases outside the gene matches. Written as DNA, the CDR3 is TGTGCCAGCAGCGACCTGTGCGGGGGGCGGAATGAGCAGTTCTTC. This codes for CASSDLCGGRNEQFF.

The rearrangement links TRBV11-2 to TRBJ2-7; D is perhaps TRBD2 (5 bases). Germline-derived CDR1 and CDR2 are SGHAT and FQNNGV. Trimming pared 8 bases from V and 0 bases from J, leaving 14 bases between. The CDR3 consists of 14 residues. CDR3 amino acids: CASGLAGSSYEQYF. The CDR3 bases are TGTGCCAGCGGGCTAGCCGGAAGCTCCTACGAGCAGTACTTC.

The chain employs TRBV5-6 and TRBJ2-1; possible D gene TRBD2, 5 bases. Trimming removed 4 bases at V and 10 bases at J, with 9 bases between. Germline V gene lookup returns CDR1 SGHDT and CDR2 YYEEEE. The CDR3 has 11 amino acids. CDR3 nucleotides: TGTGCCAGCAGCCGAACGGGGGAGCAGTTCTTC. Translated: CASSRTGEQFF.

DNA for the CDR3: TGTGCCAGCAGCTTAGGGGACAGGGCGGGTGAAAAACTGTTTTTT. This translates into CASSLGDRAGEKLFF. V usage is TRBV7-9 and J usage is TRBJ1-4; 9 bases agree with TRBD1. The junction had 4 bases not matched to a gene; V was cut back by 1 base and J by 7 bases. The CDR3 extends over 15 amino acids. Per the germline V gene, CDR1 is SEHNR and CDR2 is FQNEAQ (reference sequence).

The chain combines TRBV10-1 with TRBJ1-1, with D perhaps TRBD1 (5 bases). The CDR3 consists of 16 residues. Trimming shortened V by 2 bases and J by 3 bases, and 16 bases separated the two germline ends. The germline CDR1 and CDR2 sequences are WNHNN and SYGVQD (reference sequence). In DNA, the CDR3 is TGCGCCAGCAGTGAGCCGCCAGTTGGGGCGGACACTGAAGCTTTCTTT. This sequence encodes CASSEPPVGADTEAFF.

The CDR3 DNA sequence: TGTGCCTGCAGTAACCAAGAGACCCAGTACTTC. It encodes CACSNQETQYF. The chain has TRBV30 and TRBJ2-5, with D hard to call. Trimming took off 6 bases at V and 0 bases at J, with 5 bases between the two ends. In germline, CDR1 is GTSNPN, CDR2 SVGIG (reference sequence). The CDR3 runs 11 residues.

J is TRBJ2-5 and V is TRBV6-5; tentatively, D is TRBD1 (6 bases). Germline-derived CDR1 and CDR2 are MNHEY and SVGAGI. This CDR3 spans 15 amino acids. Trimming pared 6 bases from V and 5 bases from J, leaving 19 bases between. This CDR3 is CASSGPNRVGETQYF. For the CDR3, the DNA is TGTGCCAGCAGCGGCCCAAACAGGGTTGGCGAGACCCAGTACTTC.

The gene calls are TRBV6-5 and TRBJ2-3; D unresolved. V gave up 6 bases and J gave up 2 bases, with 9 bases separating them. Germline V CDR1 and CDR2: MNHEY, SVGAGI. The CDR3 length is 13 residues. In nucleotides, the CDR3 is TGTGCCAGCAGGCCCGTGATCACAGATACGCAGTATTTT. Its protein is CASRPVITDTQYF.

V is TRBV24-1 and J is TRBJ1-6, with 7 bases lining up with TRBD1. The length of the CDR3 is 19 residues. The ends lost 4 bases at V and 3 bases at J; junction bases unmatched: 14. Germline assignment: CDR1 KGHDR and CDR2 SFDVKD. The CDR3 protein is CATSERGRENQLYNSPLHF. CDR3 DNA: TGTGCCACCAGTGAGAGGGGGCGTGAAAACCAACTCTATAATTCACCCCTCCACTTT.

As DNA, the CDR3 is TGTGCCAGCAGCTTGGGCAGCGACGAGCAGTACGTC. Translated, it gives CASSLGSDEQYV. This chain links TRBV11-2 with TRBJ2-7, with D hard to call. This CDR3 region has 12 residues. The germline V gene has CDR1 SGHAT and CDR2 FQNNGV. V was shortened by 3 bases and J by 5 bases, with 8 bases between the two germline ends.

V usage is TRBV14 and J usage is TRBJ2-2; D possibly corresponds to TRBD2 (5 bases). Germline values: CDR1 SGHDN, CDR2 FVKESK. This CDR3 comprises 16 residues. The V and J ends lost 0 bases and 3 bases respectively, with 11 bases between them. The CDR3 DNA reads TGTGCCAGCAGCCAAGATGCACGGGGTTACACCGGGGAGCTGTTTTTT. Its protein is CASSQDARGYTGELFF.

This chain links TRBV29-1 with TRBJ1-2; possibly TRBD1 for D (5 bases). CDR3 length equals 11 residues. Germline V gene data show CDR1 as SQVTM and CDR2 as ANQGSEA. Trimming left V 7 bases short and J 7 bases short, with 13 bases between. DNA for the CDR3: TGCAGCGCCGGGACCTGGGCTGGCTACACCTTC. It specifies CSAGTWAGYTF.

V is TRBV27 and J is TRBJ2-3; D uncertain. The CDR3 spans 13 residues. Between the trimmed V and J ends, which lost 3 bases and 6 bases, there was a span of 10 bases. CDR1 is MNHEY and CDR2 is SMNVEV in the germline V gene (reference sequence). The CDR3 loop reads CASSLIGEDTQYF. In DNA, the CDR3 is TGTGCCAGCAGTTTGATAGGAGAGGATACGCAGTATTTT.

This chain connects TRBV27 to TRBJ1-2, with D tentatively TRBD1 (6 bases). CDR1 is MNHEY, CDR2 SMNVEV, per germline (reference sequence). Trimming pared 5 bases from V and 3 bases from J, leaving 19 bases between. This CDR3 is 16 amino acids long. The CDR3 region is CASSPLGGARDYGYTF. The CDR3 DNA reads TGTGCCAGCAGTCCACTGGGGGGGGCCAGGGACTATGGCTACACCTTC.

V usage is TRBV2 and J usage is TRBJ1-6, with 9 bases matching TRBD1. Germline CDR1 SNHLY, CDR2 FYNNEI. Trimming cost V 5 bases and J 8 bases; bases outside gene matches: 4. The CDR3 is 14 residues long. The CDR3: CASSTGTGYSPLHF. The DNA for the CDR3 is TGTGCCAGCAGTACCGGGACAGGGTATTCACCCCTCCACTTT.

This chain connects TRBV10-2 to TRBJ1-3; 7 positions agree with TRBD1. Looked up from germline, CDR1 is WSHSY and CDR2 is SAAADI. The CDR3 loop spans 15 amino acids. Trimming removed 4 bases from V and 2 bases from J; junction bases left unmatched: 5. The CDR3 region is CASSVTGITGNTIYF. The CDR3 DNA reads as TGCGCCAGCAGTGTGACAGGGATCACTGGAAACACCATATATTTT.

The chain is built from TRBV3-1 (or the pseudogene TRBV3-2) and TRBJ2-7; no clear D. V was shortened by 4 bases and J by 0 bases, with 4 bases between the two germline ends. CDR3 length: 12 residues. Germline values: CDR1 LGHDT, CDR2 YNNKEL (reference sequence). The chain's CDR3 is CASSRGSYEQYV. In nucleotides, the CDR3 is TGTGCCAGCAGCCGCGGCTCCTACGAGCAGTACGTC.

This chain connects TRBV5-5 to TRBJ2-3; a weak D match, TRBD1 (5 bases). The CDR3 is made up of 10 amino acids. Germline V gives CDR1 SGHKS, CDR2 YYEKEE (reference sequence). V shed 6 bases and J shed 15 bases, with 14 bases lying between them. The CDR3 nucleotides are TGTGCCAGCACCCTCCTACAGGAATATTTT. This translates into CASTLLQEYF.

The chain links TRBV27 to TRBJ2-5, with D hard to call. Germline values: CDR1 MNHEY, CDR2 SMNVEV (reference sequence). Trimming pared 6 bases from V and 2 bases from J, leaving 13 bases between. There are 14 residues in the CDR3. The CDR3 spells CASSPRQTQETQYF. For the CDR3, the DNA is TGTGCCAGCAGCCCAAGGCAGACTCAAGAGACCCAGTACTTC.